The sample holds many counts of the clone carrying this T cell receptor beta chain. Its antigen is undetermined. The iRepertoire nested amplicon-rescue multiplex PCR amplified TCR alpha and beta CDR3s from RNA. TCRdb reprocessed the multiplex PCR reads with MiXCR, giving one entry per CDR3 protein. The table lists thousands of distinct CDR3 sequences, approximately 35% of them singletons. The record originates from a study of glioma-infiltrating T cells. Study findings and constraints: Very few CDR3 sequences were shared between tissue and blood.

The length of the CDR3 is 15 residues. J lost 6 bases, V lost 8 bases, and 7 bases had no gene match. Germline V lookup: CDR1 MNHNS, CDR2 SASEGT. The TCR originated in a human donor with low-grade glioma or glioblastoma, undergoing nonglioma brain surgery, or in good health (not recorded which). The sequenced sample consisted of glioma tissue, nonneoplastic brain tissue, or PBMCs (not recorded which). V gene TRBV6-1 combines with J gene TRBJ2-3; TRBD2 matches 14 bases. The CDR3 region is CASAGRLAGGDTQYF. The CDR3 DNA is TGTGCCAGCGCCGGAAGACTAGCGGGGGGGGATACGCAGTATTTT.